The next 5 T cell receptor beta chains were all read from a single sample in a study of CD8 T cells in ankylosing spondylitis. Study-level findings and limits: Seemingly distinctive of ankylosing spondylitis blood was a TCR beta motif formed by eight highly homologous variants.

These receptors are not linked to any known antigen. Using its own MiXCR run on the 5' RACE reads, TCRdb lists one record per CDR3 protein. Of approximately 220,000 distinct CDR3 sequences in the sample, about 16% were seen once. The sequencing input was blood, either unsorted or a sorted T cell fraction (not recorded which). The receptors here all came from a male donor with ankylosing spondylitis.

The chain combines TRBV12-3 or TRBV12-4 with TRBJ1-2, with 9 bases aligning to TRBD1. CDR3 length: 14 residues. V was pared by 5 bases and J by 4 bases, with 5 bases of the junction left unmatched. CDR3 bases: TGTGCCAGCAGTAACACAGGGGGCAGCTATGGCTACACCTTC. The encoded protein is CASSNTGGSYGYTF.

The V call is TRBV12-3 or TRBV12-4, the J call TRBJ2-2; maybe TRBD2 (5 bases). Trimming stripped 6 bases from V and 5 bases from J, with 19 bases between. The CDR3 consists of 16 residues. The CDR3 bases are TGTGCCAGCAGCTGGGAAGCAAGGACTGCAACCGGGGAGCTGTTTTTT. Translated: CASSWEARTATGELFF.

The CDR3: CASSVEDSGNTIYF. CDR3 sequence (DNA): TGTGCCAGCAGCGTAGAAGACTCTGGAAACACCATATATTTT. The rearrangement links TRBV9 to TRBJ1-3, with D unclear. This CDR3 contains 14 residues. The V gene lost 0 bases and the J gene lost 0 bases, with 4 bases spanning the gap. Germline V gene sequence: CDR1 SGDLS, CDR2 YYNGEE.

This clonotype was counted a few times. The chain uses TRBV28 and TRBJ2-3, with D perhaps matching TRBD1 (5 bases). The CDR3 is made up of 18 amino acids. Germline V lookup: CDR1 MDHEN, CDR2 SYDVKM. Between the trimmed V and J ends, which lost 6 bases and 2 bases, there was a span of 24 bases. The CDR3 sequence: CASSTLVVGPDLTDTQYF. As DNA, the CDR3 is TGTGCCAGCAGCACCCTCGTAGTGGGGCCGGACCTCACAGATACGCAGTATTTT.

This clonotype has just a few counts. The chain has TRBV6-1 and TRBJ1-1; the D gene is possibly TRBD1 (5 bases). This CDR3 is 15 amino acids long. CDR1 MNHNS and CDR2 SASEGT come from the germline V gene. V shed 5 bases and J shed 4 bases, with 17 bases lying between them. CDR3 protein: CASSPWDPFGTEAFF. DNA for the CDR3: TGTGCCAGCAGTCCCTGGGACCCCTTTGGCACTGAAGCTTTCTTT.